These T cell receptor beta chains were read from a single sample in a study of shared clonotypes between healthy human individuals. Libraries were prepared by immunoSEQ multiplex PCR; TCRdb keeps only in-frame clonotypes and omits some of them. Of 730,000 or so clones listed, roughly 78% are singletons. The sequencing input was memory CD4+ T cells sorted from blood. These receptors were collected from a woman aged 25 to 45 in good health. Each CDR3 is given with its conserved first and last residue. A D gene is named only where the DNA matches it firmly. A clone size is listed for some rows: how often the clone was seen (once, few, many), or a class if it is expanded.

v_call,cdr3_length,d_call,clone_size,j_call,cdr3_aa,cdr3_nt
TRBV7-9,13,-,-,TRBJ2-7,CASTWGSTYEQYF,TGTGCCAGCACCTGGGGCAGCACCTACGAGCAGTACTTC
TRBV2,14,-,-,TRBJ1-1,CASSPQGPNTEAFF,TGTGCCAGCAGTCCACAGGGACCGAACACTGAAGCTTTCTTT
TRBV6-1,15,TRBD2,many,TRBJ2-1,CASSELAGGPNEQFF,TGTGCCAGCAGTGAACTGGCGGGAGGGCCAAATGAGCAGTTCTTC
TRBV5-4,13,-,few,TRBJ2-7,CASSFSGSYEQYF,TGTGCCAGCAGCTTTTCCGGGAGCTACGAGCAGTACTTC
TRBV18,16,-,-,TRBJ1-5,CASSQGGQPAGQPQHF,TGTGCCAGCTCACAGGGTGGACAGCCGGCTGGTCAGCCCCAGCATTTT
TRBV10-1,16,TRBD1,many,TRBJ2-7,CASSEIRQGPTYEQYF,TGCGCCAGCAGTGAGATTAGACAGGGGCCGACCTACGAGCAGTACTTC
TRBV28,15,-,-,TRBJ1-1,CASSLGGQMNTEAFF,TGTGCCAGCAGTTTAGGTGGCCAGATGAACACTGAAGCTTTCTTT
TRBV28,12,-,-,TRBJ1-4,CASSLFQKKLFF,TGTGCCAGCAGTTTATTCCAGAAAAAACTGTTTTTT
TRBV7-9,14,-,-,TRBJ2-5,CASGSSVSQETQYF,TGTGCCAGCGGAAGCAGCGTATCACAAGAGACCCAGTACTTC
TRBV7-9,15,TRBD2,few,TRBJ2-3,CASSSGTSITDTQYF,TGTGCCAGCAGCTCAGGGACTAGTATCACAGATACGCAGTATTTT
TRBV29-1,15,TRBD1,once,TRBJ2-7,CSVLNRDRGSYEQYF,TGCAGCGTGCTAAACCGGGACAGGGGGTCCTACGAGCAGTACTTC
TRBV6-1,15,TRBD2,-,TRBJ2-7,CASSELAGVVYEQYF,TGTGCCAGCAGTGAACTAGCGGGAGTTGTCTACGAGCAGTACTTC
TRBV7-2,15,-,few,TRBJ2-6,CASSLFWSGANVLTF,TGTGCCAGCAGCTTATTCTGGTCTGGGGCCAACGTCCTGACTTTC
TRBV18,16,TRBD2,-,TRBJ2-6,CAITTSGSSGANVLTF,TGTGCCATTACCACTAGCGGGAGTTCTGGGGCCAACGTCCTGACTTTC
TRBV25-1,15,TRBD2,-,TRBJ2-3,CASTSLASSTDTQYF,TGTGCCAGCACATCACTAGCGTCAAGCACAGATACGCAGTATTTT
TRBV28,17,-,-,TRBJ1-5,CASSFASGSTSNQPQHF,TGTGCCAGCAGTTTCGCCTCAGGGTCCACGAGCAATCAGCCCCAGCATTTT